The 22 T cell receptor beta chains in this list originate from one sample, sequenced in a study of identical twins. MiXCR was run by TCRdb on the 5' RACE reads, yielding one entry per CDR3 protein. The data show approximately 1.8 million distinct CDR3 sequences, less than 40% seen once. Sequenced material: cord blood. These receptors all come from a newborn girl in good health.

The sample holds a few counts of this clonotype. The gene calls are TRBV18 and TRBJ1-4; D call uncertain. This CDR3 region has 15 residues. Per the germline V gene, CDR1 is KGHSH and CDR2 is LQKENI. The V end was cut by 3 bases, the J end by 5 bases, with 13 bases between. The CDR3 nucleotides read TGTGCCAGCTCACCGATAGGACTAACAAATGAAAAACTGTTTTTT. It specifies CASSPIGLTNEKLFF.

V and J are TRBV12-3 or TRBV12-4 and TRBJ2-3; 8 bases are shared with TRBD1. The CDR3 loop spans 15 amino acids. The ends lost 6 bases at V and 4 bases at J; junction bases unmatched: 9. CDR3 region: CASRLTGVGADTQYF. CDR3 bases: TGTGCCAGCAGACTGACAGGGGTTGGCGCAGATACGCAGTATTTT.

In its sample, this clonotype was seen many times. The chain couples TRBV14 to TRBJ2-1; D gene uncertain. Per the germline V gene, CDR1 is SGHDN and CDR2 is FVKESK. The CDR3 is 14 residues long. V lost 4 bases and J 2 bases, leaving 9 bases between the germline ends. The CDR3 bases are TGTGCCAGCAGCCCCCGCGCGGCCTACAATGAGCAGTTCTTC. It yields the protein CASSPRAAYNEQFF.

This clonotype appeared many times. The J gene is TRBJ2-5, the V gene TRBV20-1; 8 bases agree with TRBD1. The CDR3 runs to 12 residues. Germline V CDR1 and CDR2: DFQATT, SNEGSKA (reference sequence). V lost 4 bases, J lost 2 bases, and 0 bases stayed unmatched. The DNA for the CDR3 is TGCAGTGCTAACAGGGGGCAAGAGACCCAGTACTTC. This encodes CSANRGQETQYF.

The V gene is TRBV2, the J gene TRBJ1-2; 7 bases match TRBD1. CDR1 is SNHLY and CDR2 is FYNNEI in the germline V gene. Trimming removed 10 bases from V and 3 bases from J; junction bases left unmatched: 2. CDR3 length equals 11 residues. The CDR3 loop is CAKDRDYGYTF. The DNA of the CDR3 is TGTGCCAAAGACAGGGACTATGGCTACACCTTC.

There are a few counts of this clonotype. V is TRBV27 and J is TRBJ1-5; 8 nucleotides agree with TRBD1. V dropped 4 bases and J dropped 1; count of bases not matched to a gene: 6. The germline V gene has CDR1 MNHEY and CDR2 SMNVEV (reference sequence). This CDR3 region has 16 residues. Here the CDR3 reads CASSSQGARSNQPQHF. CDR3 nucleotide sequence: TGTGCCAGCAGTTCCCAGGGGGCGCGGAGCAATCAGCCCCAGCATTTT.

The V call is TRBV5-1, the J call TRBJ2-5; the match to TRBD2 covers 12 bases. The CDR3 extends over 17 amino acids. CDR1 and CDR2 from the germline V gene are SGHRS and YFSETQ. V gave up 4 bases and J gave up 4 bases; unmatched junction bases: 11. This CDR3 reads CASSLLWTSGMTETQYF. The CDR3, as DNA: TGCGCCAGCAGCCTGCTTTGGACTAGCGGGATGACAGAGACCCAGTACTTC.

This clonotype appeared a few times. The chain's CDR3 is CASSHAGIHEQYF. For the CDR3, the DNA is TGTGCCAGCAGCCATGCCGGGATCCACGAGCAGTACTTC. This chain uses TRBV14 with TRBJ2-5; tentatively, D is TRBD2 (5 bases). The J call is doubtful: the DNA matches TRBJ2-7 better. Germline V lookup: CDR1 SGHDN, CDR2 FVKESK. The CDR3 runs 13 residues.

This clonotype was seen at least ten times. V is TRBV14 and J is TRBJ2-5, with D unclear. V was cut by 0 bases and J by 6 bases, with 5 bases left in between. Germline-derived CDR1 and CDR2 are SGHDN and FVKESK. CDR3 length: 12 residues. This CDR3 reads CASSQDLQTQYF. The DNA of the CDR3 is TGTGCCAGCAGCCAAGATCTGCAGACCCAGTACTTC.

This clonotype showed up just once. This chain links TRBV5-1 with TRBJ1-1, with a tentative D call TRBD1 (5 bases). The germline V gene has CDR1 SGHRS and CDR2 YFSETQ. V lost 5 bases to trimming and J lost 4 bases, with 18 bases between them. CDR3 length equals 15 residues. In DNA, the CDR3 is TGCGCCAGCAGTTACACTGGGGCATCGCTCACTGAAGCTTTCTTT. Protein product: CASSYTGASLTEAFF.

On this clonotype: Germline is not matched at one junction end, which may reflect a read error. This chain connects TRBV6-6 to TRBJ2-7; 10 positions match TRBD2. The assigned J gene may be wrong: the sequence end matches TRBJ2-5 better. CDR1 is MNHNY and CDR2 is SVGAGI in the germline V gene (reference sequence). The CDR3 totals 16 residues. In DNA form, the CDR3 reads TGTGCCAGCACTTACCCTCCTAGCGGGAGTGGGAAGACCCAGTACTTC. Amino acid sequence: CASTYPPSGSGKTQYF.

V usage is TRBV20-1 and J usage is TRBJ2-7; D might be TRBD2 (5 bases). The CDR3 is 12 residues long. Germline values: CDR1 DFQATT, CDR2 SNEGSKA (reference sequence). Trimming pared 4 bases from V and 7 bases from J, leaving 14 bases between. The CDR3 nucleotides read TGCAGTGCTACCATCCGGGGTAATGAGCAGTACTTC. It translates to CSATIRGNEQYF.

This clonotype has a handful of counts. CDR3 sequence reads: CATSSPGTGSHEQYF. In DNA form, the CDR3 reads TGTGCCACCAGCAGCCCCGGGACAGGGTCCCACGAGCAGTACTTC. The chain recombines TRBV15 with TRBJ2-7; 9 bases agree with TRBD1. The CDR3 totals 15 residues. Germline CDR1 LNHNV, CDR2 YYDKDF (reference sequence). Trimming removed 3 bases from V and 5 bases from J; junction bases left unmatched: 8.

V is TRBV20-1 and J is TRBJ2-7, with TRBD2 matching 8 bases. With 5 bases clipped from V and 0 bases from J, the junction kept 12 bases outside the gene matches. CDR3 length: 16 amino acids. Germline assignment: CDR1 DFQATT and CDR2 SNEGSKA (reference sequence). CDR3 coding DNA: TGCAGTGCTTGTCGGAGGCCGGGGGGGCCCTCCTACGAGCAGTACTTC. Translated: CSACRRPGGPSYEQYF.

This clonotype was observed a few times. The CDR3 bases are TGCAGTGTCCCTGCGGGGAGCACAGATACGCAGTATTTT. Amino acids: CSVPAGSTDTQYF. The rearrangement uses TRBV20-1 and TRBJ2-3; D is perhaps TRBD2 (6 bases). The CDR3 is 13 residues long. Germline CDR1 reads DFQATT; CDR2 reads SNEGSKA (reference sequence). Trimming shortened V by 7 bases and J by 0 bases, and 11 bases separated the two germline ends.

The gene calls are TRBV28 and TRBJ2-1, with 14 bases identical to TRBD2. This CDR3 spans 17 amino acids. Germline V lookup: CDR1 MDHEN, CDR2 SYDVKM. With V trimmed by 3 bases and J by 3 bases, 4 bases remained unmatched. The chain's CDR3 is CASSFIGLAGGYNEQFF. CDR3 nucleotides: TGTGCCAGCAGTTTTATCGGACTAGCGGGAGGCTACAATGAGCAGTTCTTC.

This rearrangement joins TRBV9 to TRBJ2-5; D remains ambiguous. The J call may be mistaken, given a closer DNA end match to TRBJ2-1. Germline CDR1 SGDLS, CDR2 YYNGEE. This CDR3 has 14 amino acids. In DNA, the CDR3 is TGTGCCAGCAGCGCCCTAGGCGGTAAAGAGACCCAGTTCTTC. Amino acid sequence: CASSALGGKETQFF.

The rearrangement links TRBV20-1 to TRBJ2-7; no firm D call. CDR1 is DFQATT, CDR2 SNEGSKA, per germline (reference sequence). The germline V and J ends were trimmed by 1 base and 6 bases, with 7 bases remaining between them. The CDR3 sequence is 11 residues long. CDR3 nucleotides: TGCAGTGCTAGAGTTGCGGCCGAGCAGTACTTC. Translating it yields CSARVAAEQYF.

The chain has TRBV19 and TRBJ2-3, with TRBD2 matching over 8 bases. V lost 3 bases, J lost 3 bases, and 5 bases stayed unmatched. Germline-derived CDR1 and CDR2 are LNHDA and SQIVND (reference sequence). The CDR3 spans 15 residues. CDR3 coding DNA: TGTGCCAGTAGTATGGGCGGGAGGAGGACAGATACGCAGTATTTT. As protein: CASSMGGRRTDTQYF.

This chain joins TRBV10-2 and TRBJ2-7; D might be TRBD1 or TRBD2, each matching 6 bases. This CDR3 is built from 13 residues. Germline CDR1 is WSHSY and CDR2 is SAAADI. V was cut by 9 bases and J by 2 bases, with 14 bases left in between. CDR3 residues: CARLGGLPYEQYF. The DNA of the CDR3 is TGCGCCAGACTCGGGGGCCTCCCCTACGAGCAGTACTTC.

This clonotype was counted between two and nine times. J is TRBJ2-1 and V is TRBV19; 9 nucleotides align to TRBD2. This CDR3 region has 14 residues. Per the germline V gene, CDR1 is LNHDA and CDR2 is SQIVND (reference sequence). With 5 bases clipped from V and 5 bases from J, the junction kept 4 bases outside the gene matches. The CDR3 reads CASSLGTSHNEQFF. CDR3 nucleotides: TGTGCCAGTAGTTTAGGGACTAGCCACAATGAGCAGTTCTTC.

This chain uses TRBV20-1 with TRBJ1-2; D perhaps matches TRBD1 (6 bases). Germline V lookup: CDR1 DFQATT, CDR2 SNEGSKA (reference sequence). Trimming stripped 0 bases from V and 2 bases from J, with 13 bases between. The CDR3 consists of 15 residues. The DNA of the CDR3 is TGCAGTGCTAGAGATAGGGGGATTGTAAACTATGGCTACACCTTC. Translated, it gives CSARDRGIVNYGYTF.